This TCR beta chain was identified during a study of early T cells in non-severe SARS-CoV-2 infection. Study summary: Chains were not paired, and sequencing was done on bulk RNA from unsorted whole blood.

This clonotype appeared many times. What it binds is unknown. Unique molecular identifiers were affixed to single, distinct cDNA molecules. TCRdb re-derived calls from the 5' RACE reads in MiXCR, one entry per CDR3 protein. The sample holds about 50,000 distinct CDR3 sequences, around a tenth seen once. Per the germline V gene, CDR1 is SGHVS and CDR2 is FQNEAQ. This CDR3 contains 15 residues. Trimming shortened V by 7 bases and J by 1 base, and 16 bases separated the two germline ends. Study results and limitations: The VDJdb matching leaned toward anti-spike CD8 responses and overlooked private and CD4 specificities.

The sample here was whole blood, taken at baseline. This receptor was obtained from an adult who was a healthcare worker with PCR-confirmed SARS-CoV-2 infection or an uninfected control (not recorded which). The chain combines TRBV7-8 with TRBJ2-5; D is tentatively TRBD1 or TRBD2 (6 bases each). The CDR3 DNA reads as TGTGCCAGCAACTTTGGGGGGCCAACCCAAGAGACCCAGTACTTC. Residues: CASNFGGPTQETQYF.